Listed below are T cell receptor beta chains from one sample, sequenced in a study of molecular identifiers for immune sequencing clone quantification. MiXCR, applied by TCRdb to the PCR reads, yields one record per CDR3 protein. The sample consists of hundreds of thousands of distinct CDR3 sequences, roughly 25% of them appearing once. Material for sequencing was naive CD8+ T cells from blood, with Jurkat cell RNA spiked in. The receptors originated from a human donor in good health. Some libraries in this study had Jurkat cell RNA spiked in. CDR3s include the opening cysteine and the closing phenylalanine or tryptophan. D genes are given only for firm matches. The listing skips clone size in some rows; elsewhere it reads once, few, many or a size class.

V: TRBV5-1
length: 14
D: TRBD2
J: TRBJ2-1
size: .
DNA: TGCGCCAGCAGCCTTCGGGAGGGTTTGAGTGAGCAGTTCTTC
CDR3: CASSLREGLSEQFF

V: TRBV19
length: 15
D: TRBD1
J: TRBJ1-5
size: many
DNA: TGTGCCAGTAGTATTCGACAGGGGCCAAATCAGCCCCAGCATTTT
CDR3: CASSIRQGPNQPQHF

V: TRBV4-3
length: 18
D: .
J: TRBJ2-7
size: many
DNA: TGCGCCAGCAGCCAAGGCCTATTAGTGTCCGGGGTAGGGTACGAGCAGTACTTC
CDR3: CASSQGLLVSGVGYEQYF

V: TRBV4-3
length: 15
D: TRBD2
J: TRBJ2-7
size: .
DNA: TGCGCCAGCAGCCAAGGGACTAGCGTGACCTACGAGCAGTACTTC
CDR3: CASSQGTSVTYEQYF

V: TRBV5-6
length: 13
D: .
J: TRBJ1-5
size: .
DNA: TGTACCAGCAGCTGGGGTTTCCGTGGTCCCCAGCATTTT
CDR3: CTSSWGFRGPQHF

V: TRBV19
length: 14
D: .
J: TRBJ1-4
size: few
DNA: TGTGCCAGTAGTCATGGCAGGATGAATGAAAAACTGTTTTTT
CDR3: CASSHGRMNEKLFF

V: TRBV7-6
length: 13
D: .
J: TRBJ2-7
size: many
DNA: TGTGCCAGCAGCACCCTTGGCGCCTACGAGCAGTACTTC
CDR3: CASSTLGAYEQYF

V: TRBV9
length: 16
D: .
J: TRBJ1-1
size: few
DNA: TGTGCCAGCAGCGTTGGACCGGGAGCGCGGGACACTGAAGCTTTCTTT
CDR3: CASSVGPGARDTEAFF

V: TRBV7-6
length: 13
D: .
J: TRBJ2-3
size: .
DNA: TGTGCCAGCAGCTCAGGGGAATCGGGTACGCAGTATTTT
CDR3: CASSSGESGTQYF

V: TRBV4-1
length: 14
D: .
J: TRBJ2-7
size: many
DNA: TGCGCCAGCAGCCAAGCCGTCAGTTTCTACGAGCAGTACTTC
CDR3: CASSQAVSFYEQYF

V: TRBV21-1
length: 16
D: .
J: TRBJ2-7
size: few
DNA: TGTGCCAGCAGCACCAGGCCAGAAGGGCACTCCTACGAGCAGTACTTC
CDR3: CASSTRPEGHSYEQYF

V: TRBV28
length: 16
D: .
J: TRBJ2-1
size: .
DNA: TGTGCCTGCAGTTTGTCCCTACAGGGAGTCTACAATGAGCAGTTCTTC
CDR3: CACSLSLQGVYNEQFF

V: TRBV12-3/TRBV12-4
length: 13
D: .
J: TRBJ2-1
size: .
DNA: TGTGCCAGCAGGGCCAGGGTCGTAGGGGAGCAGTTCTTC
CDR3: CASRARVVGEQFF

V: TRBV7-9
length: 16
D: .
J: TRBJ2-5
size: many
DNA: TGTGCCAGCAGCTTAGGGTTTGCGACAGGTCAAGAGACCCAGTACTTC
CDR3: CASSLGFATGQETQYF

V: TRBV2
length: 16
D: .
J: TRBJ2-1
size: few
DNA: TGTGCCAGCAGTGAGGACCCTCGGCCCTCCTACAATGAGCAGTTCTTC
CDR3: CASSEDPRPSYNEQFF

V: TRBV29-1
length: 15
D: .
J: TRBJ1-2
size: .
DNA: TGCAGCGTTGAAGGTGGAGTAGGGGAGCGGTATGGCTACACCTTC
CDR3: CSVEGGVGERYGYTF

V: TRBV29-1
length: 13
D: .
J: TRBJ1-2
size: many
DNA: TGCAGCGTTGAAGATCCCGTTAACTATGGCTACACCTTC
CDR3: CSVEDPVNYGYTF

V: TRBV4-3
length: 14
D: TRBD2
J: TRBJ2-2
size: few
DNA: TGCGCCAGCAGCCAAGAGCGGGGGGCCGGGGAGCTGTTTTTT
CDR3: CASSQERGAGELFF

V: TRBV6-5
length: 14
D: TRBD1
J: TRBJ1-5
size: .
DNA: TGTGCCAGCAGACGGACAGGGAGGCGTCAGCCCCAGCATTTT
CDR3: CASRRTGRRQPQHF

V: TRBV2
length: 13
D: .
J: TRBJ2-7
size: many
DNA: TGTGCCAGCAGTGATGCCGGGGGCAACGAGCAGTACTTC
CDR3: CASSDAGGNEQYF

V: TRBV19
length: 15
D: TRBD2
J: TRBJ2-7
size: .
DNA: TGTGCCAGTAGTATATCCAGCGGGAGATCCTACGAGCAGTACTTC
CDR3: CASSISSGRSYEQYF

V: TRBV12-3/TRBV12-4
length: 14
D: TRBD1
J: TRBJ1-1
size: many
DNA: TGTGCCAGCAGCCCTCCCCTAGGGACAGTTGAAGCTTTCTTT
CDR3: CASSPPLGTVEAFF

V: TRBV3-1
length: 15
D: TRBD1
J: TRBJ2-7
size: .
DNA: TGTGCCAGCAGCCCGACAGGGATATCTATAGACGAGCAGTACTTC
CDR3: CASSPTGISIDEQYF

V: TRBV6-5
length: 14
D: .
J: TRBJ1-6
size: few
DNA: TGTGCCAGCAGTTACGACAGTCTTAATTCCCCCCTCCACTTT
CDR3: CASSYDSLNSPLHF

V: TRBV12-3/TRBV12-4
length: 14
D: TRBD2
J: TRBJ2-1
size: .
DNA: TGTGCCAGCAGTTTTGGGGCCCACACAGGCGGGGGGTTCTTC
CDR3: CASSFGAHTGGGFF

V: TRBV12-3/TRBV12-4
length: 15
D: .
J: TRBJ1-1
size: many
DNA: TGTGCCAGCAGTCCCCCAAGGGGAATCGGGACTGAAGCTTTCTTT
CDR3: CASSPPRGIGTEAFF

V: TRBV6-2/TRBV6-3
length: 17
D: .
J: TRBJ1-1
size: many
DNA: TGTGCCAGCAGTTACTCGAAGTGGCAGGCGATGAACACTGAAGCTTTCTTT
CDR3: CASSYSKWQAMNTEAFF

V: TRBV29-1
length: 16
D: .
J: TRBJ2-7
size: many
DNA: TGCAGCGTTGAACTAGCCGGGGGCTTTTCGACTTACGAGCAGTACTTC
CDR3: CSVELAGGFSTYEQYF

V: TRBV4-1
length: 18
D: .
J: TRBJ2-7
size: .
DNA: TGCGCCAGCAGCCAAGATTCGGGTGTTAGCGAGCCTACCTACGAGCAGTACTTC
CDR3: CASSQDSGVSEPTYEQYF

V: TRBV29-1
length: 15
D: .
J: TRBJ2-3
size: many
DNA: TGCAGCGTTGAAGATCACCAGGACCGCACAGATACGCAGTATTTT
CDR3: CSVEDHQDRTDTQYF

V: TRBV7-6
length: 13
D: TRBD2
J: TRBJ2-7
size: many
DNA: TGTGCCAGCAGCTTAGCGGCGGGAGGCGAGCAGTACTTC
CDR3: CASSLAAGGEQYF

V: TRBV7-9
length: 15
D: TRBD1
J: TRBJ2-3
size: many
DNA: TGTGCCAGCAGCGCCAACAGGGGGCCCACAGATACGCAGTATTTT
CDR3: CASSANRGPTDTQYF

V: TRBV15
length: 16
D: TRBD1
J: TRBJ2-4
size: few
DNA: TGTGCCACCAGCAGCTGGGACAGGGAAAATAATTGCATTCAGTACTTC
CDR3: CATSSWDRENNCIQYF

V: TRBV10-3
length: 14
D: TRBD1
J: TRBJ2-7
size: many
DNA: TGTGCCATCAGTGCCCGGGACAGATCCTACGAGCAGTACTTC
CDR3: CAISARDRSYEQYF

V: TRBV5-5
length: 14
D: .
J: TRBJ1-1
size: .
DNA: TGTGCCAGCAGCTTGTACGATATGAACACTGAAGCTTTCTTT
CDR3: CASSLYDMNTEAFF

V: TRBV3-1
length: 17
D: .
J: TRBJ2-2
size: .
DNA: TGTGCCAGCAGCCCCTCAGTTCCGGGAAAGAACACCGGGGAGCTGTTTTTT
CDR3: CASSPSVPGKNTGELFF

V: TRBV4-1
length: 16
D: .
J: TRBJ2-2
size: few
DNA: TGCGCCAGCAGCCAACACGATTCCTTAAACACCGGGGAGCTGTTTTTT
CDR3: CASSQHDSLNTGELFF

V: TRBV18
length: 15
D: TRBD1
J: TRBJ1-4
size: many
DNA: TGTGCCAACCCGGACAGGCGAGCAACTAATGAAAAACTGTTTTTT
CDR3: CANPDRRATNEKLFF

V: TRBV7-3
length: 12
D: .
J: TRBJ2-1
size: few
DNA: TGTGCCAGCAGCCCCGGCCAAGGGTTTAAGTTCTTC
CDR3: CASSPGQGFKFF

V: TRBV5-5
length: 14
D: TRBD1
J: TRBJ2-5
size: many
DNA: TGTGCCAGCAGCGTGGACAGGTACCAAGAGACCCAGTACTTC
CDR3: CASSVDRYQETQYF

V: TRBV27
length: 15
D: .
J: TRBJ2-6
size: few
DNA: TGTGCCAGCAGGCCGACGGTTTTAGGGGCCAACGTCCTGACTTTC
CDR3: CASRPTVLGANVLTF

V: TRBV2
length: 13
D: .
J: TRBJ2-1
size: .
DNA: TGTGCCAGCAGTTCCGAACCCAAGATAGAGCAGCTCTTC
CDR3: CASSSEPKIEQLF

V: TRBV24-1
length: 18
D: .
J: TRBJ2-2
size: .
DNA: TGTGCCACCAGTGATTTTTTTGGTTCTCACAGGAATACCGGGGAGCTGTTTTTT
CDR3: CATSDFFGSHRNTGELFF

V: TRBV6-5
length: 12
D: .
J: TRBJ1-1
size: once
DNA: TGTGCCAGCATGTCAGGGGACACTGAAGCTTTCTTT
CDR3: CASMSGDTEAFF

V: TRBV6-6
length: 16
D: TRBD2
J: TRBJ2-3
size: few
DNA: TGTGCCAGCAGTTATTCCCAGACTAGCGACACAGATACGCAGTATTTT
CDR3: CASSYSQTSDTDTQYF

V: TRBV15
length: 15
D: .
J: TRBJ2-7
size: few
DNA: TGTGCCACCAGCAGGCAGCATGACAGCTTCTACGAGCAGTACTTC
CDR3: CATSRQHDSFYEQYF

V: TRBV27
length: 14
D: TRBD1
J: TRBJ2-7
size: many
DNA: TGTGCCAGCAAATCGGGACAGGGGGCGCGTGAGCAGTACTTC
CDR3: CASKSGQGAREQYF

V: TRBV20-1
length: 13
D: .
J: TRBJ2-7
size: .
DNA: TGCAGTGCTAGGAGCACGAACTCCTACGAGCAGTACTTC
CDR3: CSARSTNSYEQYF

V: TRBV9
length: 15
D: .
J: TRBJ1-1
size: few
DNA: TGTGCCAGCAGCGTATCCCAATGGGGCCGAACTGAAGCTTTCTTT
CDR3: CASSVSQWGRTEAFF

V: TRBV12-3/TRBV12-4
length: 15
D: TRBD1
J: TRBJ1-2
size: .
DNA: TGTGCCAGCAACCCTCAGGGGGCGACTAACTATGGCTACACCTTC
CDR3: CASNPQGATNYGYTF

V: TRBV4-3
length: 14
D: .
J: TRBJ2-1
size: .
DNA: TGCGCCAGCAGCCCCGGGACCTCCTTCAATGAGCAGTTCTTC
CDR3: CASSPGTSFNEQFF

V: TRBV2
length: 14
D: .
J: TRBJ2-3
size: many
DNA: TGTGCCAGCAGCCCAACGTCTAGCACAGATACGCAGTATTTT
CDR3: CASSPTSSTDTQYF

V: TRBV7-9
length: 17
D: .
J: TRBJ2-1
size: many
DNA: TGTGCCAGCAGCCAGTCGACAAAGGGTCCGCCCTACAATGAGCAGTTCTTC
CDR3: CASSQSTKGPPYNEQFF

V: TRBV2
length: 13
D: .
J: TRBJ1-2
size: .
DNA: TGTGCCAGCGTGGACGATATGGGCCTAGGCTACACCTTC
CDR3: CASVDDMGLGYTF

V: TRBV27
length: 13
D: TRBD2
J: TRBJ2-7
size: .
DNA: TGTGCCAGCAGGGCGGGAGTAGGGTACGAGCAGTACTTC
CDR3: CASRAGVGYEQYF

V: TRBV28
length: 16
D: .
J: TRBJ1-5
size: many
DNA: TGTGCCAGCAGTTTAACATTACCACCTACCAATCAGCCCCAGCATTTT
CDR3: CASSLTLPPTNQPQHF

V: TRBV28
length: 13
D: .
J: TRBJ1-5
size: many
DNA: TGTGCCAGCAGTCATGCGAGCAATCAGCCCCAGCATTTT
CDR3: CASSHASNQPQHF

V: TRBV4-3
length: 15
D: .
J: TRBJ2-7
size: .
DNA: TGCGCCAGCAGCCAAGACGCCGGGACAAATTACGAGCAGTACTTC
CDR3: CASSQDAGTNYEQYF

V: TRBV2
length: 12
D: TRBD1
J: TRBJ2-3
size: many
DNA: TGTGCGAGCGACAGGGACACAGATACGCAGTATTTT
CDR3: CASDRDTDTQYF

V: TRBV2
length: 17
D: .
J: TRBJ2-2
size: .
DNA: TGTGCCAGCAGTCTACCAATGAACGGGCCGAACACCGGGGAGCTGTTTTTT
CDR3: CASSLPMNGPNTGELFF